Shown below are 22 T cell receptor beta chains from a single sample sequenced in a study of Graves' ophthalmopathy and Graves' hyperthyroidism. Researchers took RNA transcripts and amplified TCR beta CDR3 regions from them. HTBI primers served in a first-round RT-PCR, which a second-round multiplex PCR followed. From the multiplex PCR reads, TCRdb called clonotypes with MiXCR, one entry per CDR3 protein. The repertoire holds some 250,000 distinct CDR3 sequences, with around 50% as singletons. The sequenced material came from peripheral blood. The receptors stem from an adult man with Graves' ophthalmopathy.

The CDR3 spells CAGNPGGVQETQYF. As DNA, the CDR3 is TGTGCCGGCAACCCGGGTGGAGTGCAAGAGACCCAGTACTTC. This chain uses TRBV10-3 with TRBJ2-5; D ambiguous. Trimming stripped 11 bases from V and 2 bases from J, with 18 bases between. The germline CDR1 and CDR2 sequences are ENHRY and SYGVKD. The CDR3 loop spans 14 amino acids.

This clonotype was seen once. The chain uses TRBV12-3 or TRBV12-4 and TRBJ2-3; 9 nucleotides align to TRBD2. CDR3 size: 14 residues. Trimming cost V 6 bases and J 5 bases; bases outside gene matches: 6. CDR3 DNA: TGTGCCAGCAGCGTGACTAGCGGAGGAGATACGCAGTATTTT. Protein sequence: CASSVTSGGDTQYF.

CDR3 sequence (DNA): TGTGCCAGTAGTATAGAATCAGGGGCCCGATACGAGCAGTACTTC. This sequence encodes CASSIESGARYEQYF. The V call is TRBV19, the J call TRBJ2-7; TRBD1 might be the D (6 bases). V lost 0 bases, J lost 4 bases, and 13 bases lay in between. The CDR3 spans 15 residues. Germline V gene sequence: CDR1 LNHDA, CDR2 SQIVND (reference sequence). The entire variable domain, with the rest obtained from reference TRBV19 and TRBJ2-7, is as follows: DGGITQSPKYLFRKEGQNVTLSCEQNLNHDAMYWYRQDPGQGLRLIYYSQIVNDFQKGDIAEGYSVSREKKESFPLTVTSAQKNPTAFYLCASSIESGARYEQYFGPGTRLTVT.

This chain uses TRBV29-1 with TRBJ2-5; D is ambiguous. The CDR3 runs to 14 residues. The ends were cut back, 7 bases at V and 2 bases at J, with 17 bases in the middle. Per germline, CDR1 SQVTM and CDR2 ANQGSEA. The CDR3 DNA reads TGCAGCGCCCGCCTACGGGCGGCGCAAGAGACCCAGTACTTC. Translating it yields CSARLRAAQETQYF.

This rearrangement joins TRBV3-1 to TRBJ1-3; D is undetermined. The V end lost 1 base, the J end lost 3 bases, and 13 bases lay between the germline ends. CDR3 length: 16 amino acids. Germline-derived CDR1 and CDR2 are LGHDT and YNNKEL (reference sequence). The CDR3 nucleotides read TGTGCCAGCAGCCAAGCTGCCAGAAGCTTTGGAAACACCATATATTTT. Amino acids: CASSQAARSFGNTIYF.

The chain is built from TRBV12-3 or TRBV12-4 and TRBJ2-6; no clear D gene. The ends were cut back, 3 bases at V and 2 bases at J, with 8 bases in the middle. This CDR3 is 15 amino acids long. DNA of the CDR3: TGTGCCAGCAGTTTCTGGATTCCTGGGGCCAACGTCCTGACTTTC. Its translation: CASSFWIPGANVLTF.

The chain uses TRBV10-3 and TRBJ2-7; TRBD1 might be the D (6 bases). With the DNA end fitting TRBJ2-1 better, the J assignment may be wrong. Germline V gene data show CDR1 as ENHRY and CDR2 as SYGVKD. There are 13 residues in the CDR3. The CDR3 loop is CAIRDDRLGEQFF. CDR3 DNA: TGTGCCATCAGGGACGACAGGCTGGGGGAGCAGTTCTTC.

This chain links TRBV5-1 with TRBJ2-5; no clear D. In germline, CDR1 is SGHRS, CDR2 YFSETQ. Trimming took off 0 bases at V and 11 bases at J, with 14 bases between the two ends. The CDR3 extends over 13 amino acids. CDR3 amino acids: CASSLAVDNEQYF. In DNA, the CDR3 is TGCGCCAGCAGCTTGGCCGTCGACAATGAGCAGTACTTC.

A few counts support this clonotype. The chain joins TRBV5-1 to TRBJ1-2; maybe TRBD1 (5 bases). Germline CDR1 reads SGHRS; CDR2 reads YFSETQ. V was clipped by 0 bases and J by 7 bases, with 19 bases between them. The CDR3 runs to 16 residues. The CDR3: CASSLGHSGTTFGYTF. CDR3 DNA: TGCGCCAGCAGCTTGGGACACTCTGGGACTACGTTTGGCTACACCTTC.

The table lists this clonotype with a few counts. The CDR3 DNA follows: TGCAGTGCTAGCCCAACAGGGGCCTCTGGCTACACCTTC. Its translation is CSASPTGASGYTF. The V call is TRBV20-1, the J call TRBJ1-2, with 7 bases fitting TRBD1. The germline gives CDR1 DFQATT, CDR2 SNEGSKA (reference sequence). This CDR3 has 13 amino acids. J was trimmed by 7 bases and V by 3 bases; bases with no gene match: 8.

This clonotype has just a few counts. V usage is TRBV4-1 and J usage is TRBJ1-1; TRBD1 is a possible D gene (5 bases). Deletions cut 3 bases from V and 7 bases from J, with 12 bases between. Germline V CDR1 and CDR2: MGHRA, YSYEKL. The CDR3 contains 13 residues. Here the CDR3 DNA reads TGCGCCAGCAGCCAGACATCGGGGGGTGAAGCTTTCTTT. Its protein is CASSQTSGGEAFF.

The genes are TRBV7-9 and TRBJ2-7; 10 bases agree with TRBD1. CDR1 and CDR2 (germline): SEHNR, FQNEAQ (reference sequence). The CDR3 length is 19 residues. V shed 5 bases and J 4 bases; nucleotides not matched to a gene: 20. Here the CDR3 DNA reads TGTGCCAGCAGCCACCCGGACAGGGGGGTGGCTAGCGGGCCTTACGAGCAGTACTTC. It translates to CASSHPDRGVASGPYEQYF.

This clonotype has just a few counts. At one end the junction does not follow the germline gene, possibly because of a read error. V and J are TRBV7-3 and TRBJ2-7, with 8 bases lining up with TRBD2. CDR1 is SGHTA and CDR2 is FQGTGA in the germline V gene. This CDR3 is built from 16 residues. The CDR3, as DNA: TGTGCCAGCAGCTTACTAGTAGAGCGGGAGAAATTGAGGTCGTGCTTC. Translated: CASSLLVEREKLRSCF.

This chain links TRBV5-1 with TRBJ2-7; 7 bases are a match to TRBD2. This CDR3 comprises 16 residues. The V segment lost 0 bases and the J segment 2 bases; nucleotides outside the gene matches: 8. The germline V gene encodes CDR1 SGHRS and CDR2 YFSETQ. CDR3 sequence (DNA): TGCGCCAGCAGCTTGGGGGTGAGGGCGGGAGCCTACGAGCAGTACTTC. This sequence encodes CASSLGVRAGAYEQYF.

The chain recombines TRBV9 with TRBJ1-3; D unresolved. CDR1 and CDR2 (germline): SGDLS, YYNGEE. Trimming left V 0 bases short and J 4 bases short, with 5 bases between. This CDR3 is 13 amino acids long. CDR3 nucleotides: TGTGCCAGCAGCGTAGGGATAGGAAACACCATATATTTT. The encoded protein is CASSVGIGNTIYF.

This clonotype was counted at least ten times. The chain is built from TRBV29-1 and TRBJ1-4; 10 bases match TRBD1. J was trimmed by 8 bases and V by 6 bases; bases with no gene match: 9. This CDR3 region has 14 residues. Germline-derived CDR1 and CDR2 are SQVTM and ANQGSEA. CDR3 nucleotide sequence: TGCAGCGTCGGTATGGGGACAGGGGAAGAAAAACTGTTTTTT. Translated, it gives CSVGMGTGEEKLFF.

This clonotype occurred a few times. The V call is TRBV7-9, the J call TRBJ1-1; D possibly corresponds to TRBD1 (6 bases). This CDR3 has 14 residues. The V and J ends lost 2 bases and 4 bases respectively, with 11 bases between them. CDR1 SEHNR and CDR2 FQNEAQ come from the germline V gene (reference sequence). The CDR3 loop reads CASSLTLRGTEAFF. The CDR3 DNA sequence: TGTGCCAGCAGCTTAACACTCAGGGGCACTGAAGCTTTCTTT.

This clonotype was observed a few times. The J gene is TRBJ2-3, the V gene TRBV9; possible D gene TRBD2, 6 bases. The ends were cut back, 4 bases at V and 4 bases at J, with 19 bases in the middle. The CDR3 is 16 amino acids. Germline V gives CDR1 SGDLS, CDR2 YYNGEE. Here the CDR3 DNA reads TGTGCCAGCAGCCCCTTGGGGGGAGTCTCCGCAGATACGCAGTATTTT. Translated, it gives CASSPLGGVSADTQYF.

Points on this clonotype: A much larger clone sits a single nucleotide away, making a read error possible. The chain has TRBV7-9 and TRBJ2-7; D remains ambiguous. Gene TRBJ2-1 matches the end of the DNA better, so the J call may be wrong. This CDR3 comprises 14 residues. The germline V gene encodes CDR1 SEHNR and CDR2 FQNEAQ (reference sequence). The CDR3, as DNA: TGTGCCAGCAGCCCGGCCTTAGGTACCTACGAGCAGTTCTTC. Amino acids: CASSPALGTYEQFF.

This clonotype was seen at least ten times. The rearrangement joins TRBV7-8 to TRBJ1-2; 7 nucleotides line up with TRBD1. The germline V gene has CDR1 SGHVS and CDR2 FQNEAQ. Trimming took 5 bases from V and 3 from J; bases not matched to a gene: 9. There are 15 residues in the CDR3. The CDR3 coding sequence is TGTGCCAGCAGCATCTCGACAGGGTTATACTATGGCTACACCTTC. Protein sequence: CASSISTGLYYGYTF. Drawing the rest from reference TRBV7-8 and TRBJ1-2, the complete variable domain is GAGVSQSPRYKVAKRGQDVALRCDPISGHVSLFWYQQALGQGPEFLTYFQNEAQLDKSGLPSDRFFAERPEGSVSTLKIQRTQQEDSAVYLCASSISTGLYYGYTFGSGTRLTVV.

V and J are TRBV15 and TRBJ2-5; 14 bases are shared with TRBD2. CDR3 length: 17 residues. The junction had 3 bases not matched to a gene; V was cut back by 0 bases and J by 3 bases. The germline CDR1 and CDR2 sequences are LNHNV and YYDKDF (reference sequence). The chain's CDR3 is CATSRDLTSGGEETQYF. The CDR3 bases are TGTGCCACCAGCAGAGATTTGACTAGCGGGGGGGAAGAGACCCAGTACTTC. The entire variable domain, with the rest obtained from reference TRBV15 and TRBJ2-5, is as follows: DAMVIQNPRYQVTQFGKPVTLSCSQTLNHNVMYWYQQKSSQAPKLLFHYYDKDFNNEADTPDNFQSRRPNTSFCFLDIRSPGLGDTAMYLCATSRDLTSGGEETQYFGPGTRLLVL.

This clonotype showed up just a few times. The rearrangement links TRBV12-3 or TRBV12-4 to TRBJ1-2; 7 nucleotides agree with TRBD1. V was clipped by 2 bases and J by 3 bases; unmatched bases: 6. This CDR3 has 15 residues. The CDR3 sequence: CASSLTTGLDYGYTF. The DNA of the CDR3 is TGTGCCAGCAGTTTAACGACAGGGTTGGACTATGGCTACACCTTC.